A single sample gave rise to the 23 T cell receptor beta chains below, sequenced in a study of T-cell reconstitution after alpha-beta-depleted transplantation in children listed by TCRdb under 2016. The treatment or condition label here, explained by the study, means: allogeneic hematopoietic cell transplantation with graft depleted of TCRalphabeta T cells and CD19 B cells. Library preparation employed PCR. Instrument used: Illumina HiSeq 2500. TCR library preparation used molecular barcoding, with unique molecular identifiers applied to normalize quantification of the TCRbeta repertoire. TCRdb passed the public sequencing reads through fastp at Q25 and MiXCR, retaining productive beta sequences. Identical CDR3 protein sequences are pooled into one entry, listed with their most common genes and DNA. Here the sample has fewer than 700,000 distinct CDR3 sequences; under 25% occur a single time. The ten most abundant clones make up 12% to 15% of the sample.

The input for sequencing was PBMCs, mostly from graft donor cells, taken 360 days after TCRalphabeta/CD19-depleted stem cell transplant. These receptors all come from a boy in the first two years of life who had a stem cell transplant for acute myeloid leukemia, so the T cells may come from the graft donor.

Only a few counts were recorded for this clonotype. This chain links TRBV20-1 with TRBJ1-1; no firm D call. The CDR3 spans 15 residues. The germline V gene encodes CDR1 DFQATT and CDR2 SNEGSKA (reference sequence). Deletions cut 2 bases from V and 1 base from J, with 14 bases between. Written as DNA, the CDR3 is TGCAGTGCTAGAAGGCAAGGCAGTCAGAACACTGAAGCTTTCTTT. This codes for CSARRQGSQNTEAFF.

This clonotype was observed a handful of times. The chain has TRBV20-1 and TRBJ2-5; tentatively, D is TRBD1 (6 bases). The CDR3 length is 14 residues. The germline V and J ends were trimmed by 3 bases and 9 bases, with 20 bases remaining between them. Germline V gives CDR1 DFQATT, CDR2 SNEGSKA (reference sequence). As DNA, the CDR3 is TGCAGTGCTAGTAAGATTAGCGTCTCAGGGGCCCAGTACTTC. This translates into CSASKISVSGAQYF.

This clonotype appeared many times. CDR3 bases: TGCGCCACCTCTACCCCCGCGGGGCATGAGCAGTTCTTC. Protein sequence: CATSTPAGHEQFF. V gene TRBV5-1 combines with J gene TRBJ2-1, with a possible D match to TRBD2 (6 bases). This CDR3 has 13 amino acids. V was clipped by 9 bases and J by 8 bases, with 18 bases between them. Germline CDR1 is SGHRS and CDR2 is YFSETQ.

This clonotype was observed many times. The V gene is TRBV20-1, the J gene TRBJ1-2; TRBD1 is a possible D gene (5 bases). The CDR3 is made up of 14 amino acids. The germline gives CDR1 DFQATT, CDR2 SNEGSKA (reference sequence). V was cut by 0 bases and J by 6 bases, with 14 bases left in between. The CDR3 here is CSARDGRTPHGYTF. CDR3 nucleotides: TGCAGTGCTAGAGATGGCAGGACACCTCATGGCTACACCTTC.

Points on this clonotype: This may be a read error, as it is one base from a much larger clone. The chain employs TRBV20-1 and TRBJ2-2; a weak D match, TRBD1 (5 bases). The CDR3 is made up of 15 amino acids. The germline V gene has CDR1 DFQATT and CDR2 SNEGSKA (reference sequence). Here the CDR3 DNA reads TGCTGTGCTAGTGCAGGGAACGTTAACACCGGGGAGCTGTTTTTT. Translating gives CCASAGNVNTGELFF.

The chain recombines TRBV20-1 with TRBJ2-5, with 11 bases lining up with TRBD2. V trimming: 4 bases; J trimming: 0 bases; junction bases outside the gene matches: 1. The CDR3 covers 14 residues. Germline CDR1 DFQATT, CDR2 SNEGSKA (reference sequence). This CDR3 is CSATLAGDQETQYF. The DNA of the CDR3 is TGCAGTGCTACACTAGCGGGGGACCAAGAGACCCAGTACTTC.

The chain employs TRBV7-9 and TRBJ1-1; possible D gene TRBD1, 5 bases. Germline V gives CDR1 SEHNR, CDR2 FQNEAQ (reference sequence). The CDR3 runs 12 residues. V lost 5 bases and J lost 6, with 10 bases in between. The CDR3 sequence: CASSPGDPEAFF. CDR3 sequence (DNA): TGTGCCAGCAGCCCCGGGGACCCTGAAGCTTTCTTT.

This chain connects TRBV28 to TRBJ2-5, with 10 nucleotides matching TRBD1. V lost 7 bases and J lost 5; bases outside the gene matches: 7. The CDR3 is 14 residues long. Per the germline V gene, CDR1 is MDHEN and CDR2 is SYDVKM. In nucleotides, the CDR3 is TGTGCCAGCAAGACAGGGGGCCCCCTCGAGACCCAGTACTTC. Translation gives CASKTGGPLETQYF. Based on the CDR3 plus reference TRBV28 and TRBJ2-5, the full variable domain is DVKVTQSSRYLVKRTGEKVFLECVQDMDHENMFWYRQDPGLGLRLIYFSYDVKMKEKGDIPEGYSVSREKKERFSLILESASTNQTSMYLCASKTGGPLETQYFGPGTRLLVL.

This clonotype has more than one count but fewer than ten. V usage is TRBV6-5 and J usage is TRBJ1-1, with D maybe TRBD1 (5 bases). Germline CDR1 reads MNHEY; CDR2 reads SVGAGI. Between the trimmed V and J ends, which lost 4 bases and 6 bases, there was a span of 15 bases. CDR3 length equals 14 residues. Here the CDR3 reads CASSWGLAGPEAFF. The DNA of the CDR3 is TGTGCCAGCAGTTGGGGCTTGGCAGGGCCTGAAGCTTTCTTT.

This chain links TRBV5-1 with TRBJ2-3; TRBD2 might be the D (6 bases). The germline V gene has CDR1 SGHRS and CDR2 YFSETQ. This CDR3 has 14 amino acids. V gave up 2 bases and J gave up 3 bases, with 10 bases separating them. The CDR3 loop reads CASSFPDYTDTQYF. The CDR3 DNA is TGCGCCAGCAGCTTCCCGGACTATACAGATACGCAGTATTTT.

This clonotype was detected many times. The chain links TRBV29-1 to TRBJ1-2; 9 nucleotides align to TRBD1. The ends lost 7 bases at V and 3 bases at J; junction bases unmatched: 6. The CDR3 runs to 13 residues. Germline V gene sequence: CDR1 SQVTM, CDR2 ANQGSEA. The CDR3 sequence is CSATGGADYGYTF. CDR3 DNA: TGCAGCGCTACAGGGGGCGCAGACTATGGCTACACCTTC.

This clonotype was observed many times. The chain couples TRBV12-3 or TRBV12-4 to TRBJ1-2, with 7 bases identical to TRBD1. The junction had 7 bases not matched to a gene; V was cut back by 6 bases and J by 3 bases. The CDR3 is 14 residues long. The chain's CDR3 is CASSRTGTDYGYTF. In DNA, the CDR3 is TGTGCCAGCAGCCGGACCGGGACAGACTATGGCTACACCTTC.

This clonotype was counted ten times or more. The chain recombines TRBV12-3 or TRBV12-4 with TRBJ2-1, with 10 bases fitting TRBD2. The V and J ends lost 8 bases and 3 bases, in that order; junction bases with no gene match: 4. This CDR3 region has 14 residues. The chain's CDR3 is CASGAGGIYNEQFF. CDR3 in DNA: TGTGCCAGCGGAGCGGGGGGGATCTACAATGAGCAGTTCTTC.

The J gene is TRBJ2-3, the V gene TRBV6-7; a possible D gene is TRBD2 (6 bases). TRBV6-7 is given ORF status, its function remaining uncertain. The V end was cut by 4 bases, the J end by 4 bases, with 15 bases between. The CDR3 covers 15 residues. The CDR3 bases are TGTGCCAGCAGTTCGCGAAGACTAGTAGCAGATACGCAGTATTTT. Its protein is CASSSRRLVADTQYF.

Note on this clonotype: At one end, the junction sequence differs from germline, possibly due to a read error. This rearrangement joins TRBV12-3 or TRBV12-4 to TRBJ2-7; D possibly corresponds to TRBD2 (5 bases). The length of the CDR3 is 12 residues. The CDR3 DNA is TGTGCCAGCACTCTCGATGGGAGCAAACCCTCCTTC. This sequence encodes CASTLDGSKPSF.

The V and J genes are TRBV24-1 and TRBJ2-4; D unresolved. CDR1 is KGHDR, CDR2 SFDVKD, per germline. The V and J ends lost 4 bases and 7 bases respectively, with 13 bases between them. The CDR3 loop spans 14 amino acids. The CDR3 sequence is CATSDPPPGNIQYF. For the CDR3, the DNA is TGTGCCACCAGTGACCCTCCTCCTGGGAACATTCAGTACTTC.

The chain joins TRBV2 to TRBJ2-1; the D gene could be TRBD1 or TRBD2 (6 bases each). The CDR3 totals 12 residues. Germline V CDR1 and CDR2: SNHLY, FYNNEI. The V end was cut by 7 bases, the J end by 7 bases, with 11 bases between. CDR3 DNA: TGTGCCAGCACGGGGGCTTGGAATGAGCAGTTCTTC. Its translation: CASTGAWNEQFF.

The V and J genes are TRBV5-1 and TRBJ1-3; D is unclear. The CDR3 has 14 residues. The ends were cut back, 3 bases at V and 3 bases at J, with 10 bases in the middle. The germline CDR1 and CDR2 sequences are SGHRS and YFSETQ. CDR3 DNA sequence: TGCGCCAGCAGCTCAAGCGCCAATGGAAACACCATATATTTT. Protein: CASSSSANGNTIYF.

The rearrangement joins TRBV4-1 to TRBJ2-3, with TRBD2 matching over 8 bases. This CDR3 spans 17 amino acids. Trimming removed 1 base from V and 2 bases from J; junction bases left unmatched: 8. Germline V CDR1 and CDR2: MGHRA, YSYEKL. CDR3 sequence (DNA): TGCGCCAGCAGCCAAGGCATCGAACTAGCGGTCACAGATACGCAGTATTTT. This encodes CASSQGIELAVTDTQYF.

This clonotype was observed at least ten times. The V call is TRBV29-1, the J call TRBJ1-2; D gene ambiguous. CDR1 and CDR2 from the germline V gene are SQVTM and ANQGSEA. The ends were cut back, 5 bases at V and 5 bases at J, with 12 bases in the middle. The CDR3 has 12 amino acids. CDR3 sequence (DNA): TGCAGCGTTTTTGAGCGGACTTATGGCTACACCTTC. Translated, it gives CSVFERTYGYTF.

The sample holds many counts of this clonotype. The rearrangement links TRBV11-2 to TRBJ2-7, with D maybe TRBD2 (7 bases). CDR1 SGHAT and CDR2 FQNNGV come from the germline V gene. Trimming removed 3 bases from V and 4 bases from J, with 19 bases in between. The CDR3 extends over 16 amino acids. CDR3 protein: CASSFWDGGPQYEQYV. Written as DNA, the CDR3 is TGTGCCAGCAGCTTCTGGGACGGGGGGCCCCAATACGAGCAGTACGTC.

The chain is built from TRBV3-1 and TRBJ1-4, with D possibly being TRBD1 (6 bases). CDR1 LGHDT and CDR2 YNNKEL come from the germline V gene (reference sequence). V was cut by 1 base and J by 2 bases, with 14 bases left in between. CDR3 length equals 17 residues. CDR3 in DNA: TGTGCCAGCAGCCAAGTAGGAGGGGGAGGCACTAATGAAAAACTGTTTTTT. Translation: CASSQVGGGGTNEKLFF.

The chain links TRBV20-1 to TRBJ2-2, with unresolved D. The CDR3 length is 16 residues. V was cut by 6 bases and J by 1 base, with 18 bases left in between. Germline V lookup: CDR1 DFQATT, CDR2 SNEGSKA (reference sequence). This chain's CDR3 is CSAKSGRSENTGELFF. CDR3 nucleotide sequence: TGCAGTGCCAAGTCGGGTCGTTCGGAGAACACCGGGGAGCTGTTTTTT.